This T cell receptor (beta chain) appears in the sequencing data of a study of PD-1 blockade in classical Hodgkin lymphoma. The time point was: cycle 4 day 1 (C4D1), after less than 7 weeks of nivolumab. With no exception, relapse followed autologous stem cell transplantation in all patients, and brentuximab vedotin exposure varied. Thawed PBMCs underwent magnetic negative selection to yield purified CD4+ T cells. Details on this clone: What it recognizes is unknown.

Using immunoSEQ multiplex PCR, the repertoire was profiled, and TCRdb retains in-frame clones only, with some absent. The repertoire has about 28,000 clones, 65% to 80% of them found once; the top ten carry roughly 0.57%. Overall study findings and caveats: Diminished baseline TCR diversity has been reported in newly diagnosed patients relative to healthy donors. With respect to the repertoire differences, their causes, possibly disease activity or prior therapy, remain undefined.

The clonotype originates from a human donor with classical Hodgkin lymphoma. Here the sequenced sample was CD4+ T cells from blood, taken before the fourth cycle of nivolumab.

CDR3 DNA sequence: TGTGCCAGTAGTCCCCGGGGACAGGGATACGAGCAGTACTTC. Its protein product is CASSPRGQGYEQYF. V gene TRBV19 combines with J gene TRBJ2-7; 9 nucleotides match TRBD1. The CDR3 is 14 amino acids. Germline lookup yields CDR1 LNHDA and CDR2 SQIVND (reference sequence). J lost 4 bases, V lost 5 bases, and 6 bases had no gene match. The variable domain in full, completed from reference TRBV19 and TRBJ2-7, reads DGGITQSPKYLFRKEGQNVTLSCEQNLNHDAMYWYRQDPGQGLRLIYYSQIVNDFQKGDIAEGYSVSREKKESFPLTVTSAQKNPTAFYLCASSPRGQGYEQYFGPGTRLTVT.